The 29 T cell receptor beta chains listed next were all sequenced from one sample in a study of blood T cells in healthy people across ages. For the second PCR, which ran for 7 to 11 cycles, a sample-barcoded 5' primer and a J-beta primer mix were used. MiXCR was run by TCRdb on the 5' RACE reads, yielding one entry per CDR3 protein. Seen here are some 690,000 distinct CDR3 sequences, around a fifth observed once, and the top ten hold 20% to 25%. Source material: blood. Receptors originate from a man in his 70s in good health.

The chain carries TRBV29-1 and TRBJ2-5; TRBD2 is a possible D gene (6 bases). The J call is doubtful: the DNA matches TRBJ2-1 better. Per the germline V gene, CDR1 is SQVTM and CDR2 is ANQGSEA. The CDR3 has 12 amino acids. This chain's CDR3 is CSVRPPGDEQFF. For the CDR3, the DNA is TGCAGCGTCCGGCCCCCGGGGGATGAGCAGTTCTTC.

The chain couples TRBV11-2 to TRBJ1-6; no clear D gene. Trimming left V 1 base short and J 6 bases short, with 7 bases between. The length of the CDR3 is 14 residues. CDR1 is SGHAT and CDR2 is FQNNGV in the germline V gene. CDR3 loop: CASSLAAGNSPLHF. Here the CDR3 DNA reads TGTGCCAGCAGCTTAGCAGCGGGTAATTCACCCCTCCACTTT.

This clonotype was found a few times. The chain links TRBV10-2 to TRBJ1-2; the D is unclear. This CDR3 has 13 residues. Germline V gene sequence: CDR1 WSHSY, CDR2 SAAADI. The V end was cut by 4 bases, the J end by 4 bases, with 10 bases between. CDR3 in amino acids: CASSGMGGYGYTF. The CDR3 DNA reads TGCGCCAGCAGTGGGATGGGAGGCTATGGCTACACCTTC.

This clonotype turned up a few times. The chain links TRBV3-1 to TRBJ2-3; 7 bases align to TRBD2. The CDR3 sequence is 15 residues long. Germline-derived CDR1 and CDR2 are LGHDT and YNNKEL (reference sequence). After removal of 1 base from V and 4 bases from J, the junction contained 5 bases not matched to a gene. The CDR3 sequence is CASSQARDYADTQYF. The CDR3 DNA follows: TGTGCCAGCAGCCAAGCCAGGGACTACGCAGATACGCAGTATTTT.

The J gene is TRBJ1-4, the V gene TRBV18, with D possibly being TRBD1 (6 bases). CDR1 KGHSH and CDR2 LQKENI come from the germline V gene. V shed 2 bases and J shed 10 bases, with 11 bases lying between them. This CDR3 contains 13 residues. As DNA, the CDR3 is TGTGCCAGCTCACCAGGGGACATAGGAAAACTGTTTTTT. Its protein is CASSPGDIGKLFF. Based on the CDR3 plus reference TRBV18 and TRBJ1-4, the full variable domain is NAGVMQNPRHLVRRRGQEARLRCSPMKGHSHVYWYRQLPEEGLKFMVYLQKENIIDESGMPKERFSAEFPKEGPSILRIQQVVRGDSAAYFCASSPGDIGKLFFGSGTQLSVL.

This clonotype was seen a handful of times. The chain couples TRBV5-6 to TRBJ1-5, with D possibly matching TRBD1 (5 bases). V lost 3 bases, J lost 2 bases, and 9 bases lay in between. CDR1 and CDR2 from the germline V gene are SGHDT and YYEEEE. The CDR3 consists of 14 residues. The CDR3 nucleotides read TGTGCCAGCAGCTCCCCGACAGGCAATCAGCCCCAGCATTTT. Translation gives CASSSPTGNQPQHF.

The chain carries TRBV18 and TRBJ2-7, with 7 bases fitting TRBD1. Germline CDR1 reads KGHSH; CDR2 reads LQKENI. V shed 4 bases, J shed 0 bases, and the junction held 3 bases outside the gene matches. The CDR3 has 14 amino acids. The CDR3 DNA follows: TGTGCCAGCTCACGTGCAGGGGGCTCCTACGAGCAGTACGTC. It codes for CASSRAGGSYEQYV.

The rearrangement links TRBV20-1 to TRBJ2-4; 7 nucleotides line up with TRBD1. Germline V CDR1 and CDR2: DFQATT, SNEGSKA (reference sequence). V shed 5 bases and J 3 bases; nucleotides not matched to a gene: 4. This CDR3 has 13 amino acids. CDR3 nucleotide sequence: TGCAGTGCTCTAGCAGGGGGCAAAAACATTCAGTACTTC. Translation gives CSALAGGKNIQYF.

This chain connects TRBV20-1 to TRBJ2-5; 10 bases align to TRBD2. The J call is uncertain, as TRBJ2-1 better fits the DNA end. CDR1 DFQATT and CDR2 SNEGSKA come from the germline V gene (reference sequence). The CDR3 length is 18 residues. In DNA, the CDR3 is TGCAGTGCTAGAGATCCAGCGGGAGGGCCGTTCGGGTTCGGTGAGCAGTTCTTC. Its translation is CSARDPAGGPFGFGEQFF.

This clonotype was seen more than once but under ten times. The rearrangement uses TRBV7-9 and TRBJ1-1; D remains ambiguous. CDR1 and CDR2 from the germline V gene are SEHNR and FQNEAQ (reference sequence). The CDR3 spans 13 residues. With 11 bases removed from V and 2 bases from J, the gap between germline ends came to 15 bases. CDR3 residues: CAGRLSPNTEAFF. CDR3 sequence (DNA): TGTGCCGGACGTCTGAGCCCAAACACTGAAGCTTTCTTT.

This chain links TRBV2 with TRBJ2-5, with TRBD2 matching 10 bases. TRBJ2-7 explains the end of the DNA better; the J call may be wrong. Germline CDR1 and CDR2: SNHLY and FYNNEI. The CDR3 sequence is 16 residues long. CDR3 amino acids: CASVGLAGATSYEQYF. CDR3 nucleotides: TGTGCCAGCGTTGGGCTAGCGGGGGCTACCTCCTACGAGCAGTACTTC.

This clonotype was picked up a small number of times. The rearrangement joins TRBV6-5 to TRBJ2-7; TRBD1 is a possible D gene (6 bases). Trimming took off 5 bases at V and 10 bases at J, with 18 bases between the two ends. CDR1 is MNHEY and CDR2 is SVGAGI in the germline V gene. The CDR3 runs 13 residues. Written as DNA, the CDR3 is TGTGCCAGCAGTCCGAGAAAGAGACAGGCTCAGTACTTC. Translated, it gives CASSPRKRQAQYF.

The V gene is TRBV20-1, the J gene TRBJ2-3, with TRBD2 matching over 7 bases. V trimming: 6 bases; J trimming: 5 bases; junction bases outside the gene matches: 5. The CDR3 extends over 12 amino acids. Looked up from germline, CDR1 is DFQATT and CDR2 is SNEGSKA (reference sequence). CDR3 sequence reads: CSAAGVGDTQYF. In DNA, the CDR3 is TGCAGTGCGGCGGGGGTTGGAGATACGCAGTATTTT.

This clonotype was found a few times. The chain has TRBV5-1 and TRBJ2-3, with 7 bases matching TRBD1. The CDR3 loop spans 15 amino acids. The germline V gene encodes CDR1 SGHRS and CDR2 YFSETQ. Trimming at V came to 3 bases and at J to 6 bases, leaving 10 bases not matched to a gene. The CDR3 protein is CASSSAETGYDTQYF. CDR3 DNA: TGCGCCAGCAGCTCAGCAGAGACAGGGTACGATACGCAGTATTTT.

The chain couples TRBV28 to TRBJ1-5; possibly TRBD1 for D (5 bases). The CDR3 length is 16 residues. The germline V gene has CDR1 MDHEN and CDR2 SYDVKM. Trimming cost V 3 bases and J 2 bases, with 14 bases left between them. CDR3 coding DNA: TGTGCCAGCAGTTTTTTTCTTTCCAGGGGCAATCAGCCCCAGCATTTT. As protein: CASSFFLSRGNQPQHF.

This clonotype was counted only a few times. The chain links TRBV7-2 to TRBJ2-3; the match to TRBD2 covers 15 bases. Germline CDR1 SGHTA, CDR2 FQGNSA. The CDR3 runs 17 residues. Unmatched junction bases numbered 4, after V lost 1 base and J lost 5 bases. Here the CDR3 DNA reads TGTGCCAGCAGCTTAGTCGGACTAGCGGGGGGGGTAGATACGCAGTATTTT. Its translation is CASSLVGLAGGVDTQYF.

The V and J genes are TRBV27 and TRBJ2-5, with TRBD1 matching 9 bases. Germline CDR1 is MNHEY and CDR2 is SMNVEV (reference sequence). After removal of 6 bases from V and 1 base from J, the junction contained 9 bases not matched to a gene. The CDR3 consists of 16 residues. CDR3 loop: CASSEVGTGIQETQYF. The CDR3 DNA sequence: TGTGCCAGCAGCGAAGTCGGGACAGGGATCCAAGAGACCCAGTACTTC.

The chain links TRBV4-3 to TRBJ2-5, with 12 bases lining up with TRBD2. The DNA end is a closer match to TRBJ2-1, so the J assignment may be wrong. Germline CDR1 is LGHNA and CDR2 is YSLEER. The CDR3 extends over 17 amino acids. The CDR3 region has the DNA TGCGCCAGCAGCCAAGGAACGACTAGCGGGAGAAGAAGTGAGCAGTTCTTC. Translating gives CASSQGTTSGRRSEQFF.

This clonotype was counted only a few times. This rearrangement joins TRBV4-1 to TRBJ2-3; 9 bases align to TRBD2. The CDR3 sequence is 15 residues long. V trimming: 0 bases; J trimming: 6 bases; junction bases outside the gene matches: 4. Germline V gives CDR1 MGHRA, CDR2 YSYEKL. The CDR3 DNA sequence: TGCGCCAGCAGCCAAGAAGCTGGACTAGCGGATACGCAGTATTTT. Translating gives CASSQEAGLADTQYF.

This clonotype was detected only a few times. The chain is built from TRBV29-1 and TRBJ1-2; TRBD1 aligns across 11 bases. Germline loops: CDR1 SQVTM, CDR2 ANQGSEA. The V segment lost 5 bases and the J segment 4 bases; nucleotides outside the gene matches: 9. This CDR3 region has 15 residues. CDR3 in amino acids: CSVPTGTGGPYGYTF. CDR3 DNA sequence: TGCAGCGTTCCGACCGGGACAGGGGGTCCCTATGGCTACACCTTC.

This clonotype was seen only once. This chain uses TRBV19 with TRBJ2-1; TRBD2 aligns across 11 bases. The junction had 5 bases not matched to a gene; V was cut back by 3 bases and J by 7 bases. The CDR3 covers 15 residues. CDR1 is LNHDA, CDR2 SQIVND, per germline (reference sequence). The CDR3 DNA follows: TGTGCCAGTAGTATTAGCGGGGGGGCCGGTAATGAGCAGTTCTTC. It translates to CASSISGGAGNEQFF.

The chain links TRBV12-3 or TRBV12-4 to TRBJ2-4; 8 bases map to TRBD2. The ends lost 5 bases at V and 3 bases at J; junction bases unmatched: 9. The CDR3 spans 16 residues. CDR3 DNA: TGTGCCAGCAGTAAAAGGACTAGCTGGGGCAAAAACATTCAGTACTTC. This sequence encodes CASSKRTSWGKNIQYF.

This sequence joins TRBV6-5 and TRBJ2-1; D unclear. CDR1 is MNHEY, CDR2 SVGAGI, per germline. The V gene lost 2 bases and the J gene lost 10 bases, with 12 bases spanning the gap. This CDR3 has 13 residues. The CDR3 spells CASSYTYSREQFF. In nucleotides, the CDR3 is TGTGCCAGCAGTTACACATACTCAAGGGAGCAGTTCTTC.

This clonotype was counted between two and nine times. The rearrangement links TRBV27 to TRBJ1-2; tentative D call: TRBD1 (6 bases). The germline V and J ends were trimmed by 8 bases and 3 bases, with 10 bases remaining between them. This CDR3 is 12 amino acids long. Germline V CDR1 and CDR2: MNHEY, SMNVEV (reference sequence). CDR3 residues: CASRRQDYGYTF. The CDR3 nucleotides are TGTGCCAGCCGACGACAGGACTATGGCTACACCTTC.

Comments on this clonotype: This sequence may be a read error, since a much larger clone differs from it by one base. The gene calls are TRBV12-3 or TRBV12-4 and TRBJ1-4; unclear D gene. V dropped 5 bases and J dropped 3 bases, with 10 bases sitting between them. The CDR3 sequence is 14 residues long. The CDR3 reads CASSKWGPNEKLFF. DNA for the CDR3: TGTGCCAGCAGTAAATGGGGTCCTAATGAAAAACTGTTTTTT.

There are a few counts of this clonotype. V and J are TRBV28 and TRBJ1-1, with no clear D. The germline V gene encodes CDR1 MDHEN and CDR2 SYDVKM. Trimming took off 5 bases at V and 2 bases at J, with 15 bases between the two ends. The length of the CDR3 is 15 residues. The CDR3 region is CASSGQNLLNTEAFF. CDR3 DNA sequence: TGTGCCAGCAGTGGGCAGAACCTATTAAACACTGAAGCTTTCTTT.

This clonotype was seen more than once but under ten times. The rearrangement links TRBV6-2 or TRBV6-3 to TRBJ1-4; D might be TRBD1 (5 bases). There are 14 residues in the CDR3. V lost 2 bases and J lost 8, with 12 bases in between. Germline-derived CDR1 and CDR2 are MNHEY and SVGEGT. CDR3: CASSYGTAAEKLFF. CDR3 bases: TGTGCCAGCAGTTACGGGACCGCAGCGGAAAAACTGTTTTTT.

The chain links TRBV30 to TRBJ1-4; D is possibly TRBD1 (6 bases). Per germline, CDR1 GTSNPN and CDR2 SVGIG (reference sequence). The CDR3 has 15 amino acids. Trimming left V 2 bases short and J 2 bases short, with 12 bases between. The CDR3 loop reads CAWSNVQGTNEKLFF. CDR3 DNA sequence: TGTGCCTGGAGTAACGTGCAGGGGACTAATGAAAAACTGTTTTTT.

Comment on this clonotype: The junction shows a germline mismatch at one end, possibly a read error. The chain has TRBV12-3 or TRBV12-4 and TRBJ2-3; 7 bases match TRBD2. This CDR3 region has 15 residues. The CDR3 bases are TGTGCCAGCAGCGAAAGCGGACTAGGCACAGATGCGCAGTATTTT. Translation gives CASSESGLGTDAQYF.